A selection of T cell receptor beta chains follows, all from one sample in a study of blood T cell repertoires in COVID-19. Only in-frame clones appear in the TCRdb table, and some are missing; sequencing was by immunoSEQ multiplex PCR. The sample lists some 200,000 clones; 80% to 90% were seen once. Sequenced: PBMCs or T cells enriched from blood (not recorded which). Source of these receptors: a woman in her late teens or twenties in a cohort exposed to, infected with or recovered from COVID-19 (not recorded which). Both conserved end residues are part of each CDR3. D genes are given only for firm matches. Clone sizes are given selectively: once, few, many, or a class where the clone is expanded.

>-|TRBV5-1|TRBJ2-5|-
TGCGCCAGCAGCTTATACAATGGCCAAGAGACCCAGTACTTC
CASSLYNGQETQYF
>-|TRBV2|TRBJ2-3|-
TGTGCCGGTTGCGGGGACCTCACAGATACGCAGTATTTT
CAGCGDLTDTQYF
>-|TRBV12-3/TRBV12-4|TRBJ2-2|-
TGTGCCAGCAGTTTAGGGGGGCTTGGGGAGCTGTTTTTT
CASSLGGLGELFF
>-|TRBV29-1|TRBJ2-1|-
TGCAGCGTGGCCGGGACTCCCTACAATGAGCAGTTCTTC
CSVAGTPYNEQFF
>TRBD1|TRBV7-9|TRBJ1-4|once
TGTGCCAGCAGCTTAGGACGGGGTATGGCAGGGGGCGAGGATGAAAAACTGTTTTTT
CASSLGRGMAGGEDEKLFF
>TRBD1|TRBV6-5|TRBJ1-1|-
TGTGCCAGCTTCCAGGGGGAGCTGAACACTGAAGCTTTCTTT
CASFQGELNTEAFF
>TRBD2|TRBV7-2|TRBJ2-7|once
TGTGCCAGCAGCCACCCGGTAGCGGGATCTACCGAGCAGTACTTC
CASSHPVAGSTEQYF
>-|TRBV10-1|TRBJ2-2|-
TGCGCCAGCAGTGAGTCTGATAGTGACACCGGGGAGCTGTTTTTT
CASSESDSDTGELFF
>TRBD1|TRBV12-3/TRBV12-4|TRBJ1-2|-
TGTGCCAGCACCCCTGACAGGGCTGGCTACACCTTC
CASTPDRAGYTF
>-|TRBV11-1|TRBJ2-7|-
TGTGCCAGCAGCTTAGAGCAGGATAACTACGAGCAGTACTTC
CASSLEQDNYEQYF
>-|TRBV28|TRBJ2-4|-
TGTGCCAGCAGTTTGAGTCAGGGCCAAAACATTCAGTACTTC
CASSLSQGQNIQYF